The 22 T cell receptor beta chains below were found in one sample sequenced in a study of shared clonotypes between healthy human individuals. TCRdb's table, derived via immunoSEQ multiplex PCR, lists solely in-frame clones and lacks some. The sample has 660,000 or so clones; 96% are singletons. Only CD45RO-negative cells positively selected for CCR7 counted as naive CD8 cells, so terminally differentiated effector memory CD45RA+ cells were excluded. The source material was naive CD8+ T cells sorted from blood. Every receptor here comes from a woman in her thirties in good health.

The CDR3 here is CATSTQGWNTEAFF. In DNA, the CDR3 is TGTGCCACCAGCACACAGGGGTGGAACACTGAAGCTTTCTTT. This chain joins TRBV15 and TRBJ1-1; 7 bases are a match to TRBD1. This CDR3 has 14 amino acids. J gave up 1 base and V 4 bases, and 3 bases lay outside the gene matches. The germline V gene has CDR1 LNHNV and CDR2 YYDKDF (reference sequence).

The genes are TRBV7-9 and TRBJ1-1; D uncertain. Germline CDR1 SEHNR, CDR2 FQNEAQ (reference sequence). Trimming shortened V by 0 bases and J by 8 bases, and 10 bases separated the two germline ends. The CDR3 runs to 13 residues. The CDR3 DNA is TGTGCCAGCAGCTTAGCGCGTTCAAGCGAAGCTTTCTTT. It encodes CASSLARSSEAFF.

V is TRBV29-1 and J is TRBJ2-1; maybe TRBD1 (7 bases). This CDR3 comprises 17 residues. The germline CDR1 and CDR2 sequences are SQVTM and ANQGSEA. Trimming took off 2 bases at V and 1 base at J, with 18 bases between the two ends. In DNA form, the CDR3 reads TGCAGCGTTGAAACAGGGGAGGCTGAGAGTTCCTACAATGAGCAGTTCTTC. This codes for CSVETGEAESSYNEQFF.

J is TRBJ1-2 and V is TRBV29-1; D uncertain. Deletions cut 4 bases from V and 0 bases from J, with 15 bases between. Germline values: CDR1 SQVTM, CDR2 ANQGSEA. The CDR3 consists of 15 residues. This chain's CDR3 is CSVVDQQRPNYGYTF. The DNA for the CDR3 is TGCAGCGTTGTGGATCAACAAAGACCTAACTATGGCTACACCTTC. The full variable domain, rest sourced from reference TRBV29-1 and TRBJ1-2, is SAVISQKPSRDICQRGTSLTIQCQVDSQVTMMFWYRQQPGQSLTLIATANQGSEATYESGFVIDKFPISRPNLTFSTLTVSNMSPEDSSIYLCSVVDQQRPNYGYTFGSGTRLTVV.

This clone was found once. The chain has TRBV7-9 and TRBJ2-7; 7 positions match TRBD1. V trimming: 5 bases; J trimming: 1 base; junction bases outside the gene matches: 5. CDR1 and CDR2 from the germline V gene are SEHNR and FQNEAQ (reference sequence). This CDR3 has 14 amino acids. CDR3 coding DNA: TGTGCCAGCAGCGTCCGGGACAGATCCTACGAGCAGTACTTC. Translated: CASSVRDRSYEQYF.

The rearrangement links TRBV5-4 to TRBJ2-1, with TRBD1 as a possible D gene (6 bases). Looked up from germline, CDR1 is SGHNT and CDR2 is YYREEE (reference sequence). The ends were cut back, 4 bases at V and 7 bases at J, with 24 bases in the middle. The CDR3 length is 17 residues. The CDR3 DNA sequence: TGTGCCAGCAGCCGGGAACTAGGGACATATTTGGGTAATGAGCAGTTCTTC. It encodes CASSRELGTYLGNEQFF.

This clone was seen only once. This chain connects TRBV19 to TRBJ1-2; D remains ambiguous. CDR3 length: 14 amino acids. CDR1 and CDR2 (germline): LNHDA, SQIVND (reference sequence). Trimming left V 3 bases short and J 4 bases short, with 12 bases between. The CDR3 DNA sequence: TGTGCCAGTAGTATGGTGAAGGGAGCCTATGGCTACACCTTC. It yields the protein CASSMVKGAYGYTF.

The gene calls are TRBV28 and TRBJ2-7; 8 bases are shared with TRBD1. Germline trimming cut 3 bases from V and 2 bases from J; bases unmatched to any gene: 3. Germline CDR1 is MDHEN and CDR2 is SYDVKM. The CDR3 runs to 14 residues. CDR3 nucleotide sequence: TGTGCCAGCAGTTTTTCGGACAGGGCCTACGAGCAGTACTTC. This translates into CASSFSDRAYEQYF.

The V call is TRBV27, the J call TRBJ2-3, with D possibly being TRBD2 (6 bases). Germline V gene data show CDR1 as MNHEY and CDR2 as SMNVEV (reference sequence). The CDR3 loop spans 17 amino acids. V was cut by 5 bases and J by 0 bases, with 18 bases left in between. CDR3 sequence reads: CASSPSDPGLSTDTQYF. The CDR3 nucleotides read TGTGCCAGCAGTCCCTCGGACCCGGGACTGAGCACAGATACGCAGTATTTT.

Note on this clone: Other nucleotide sequences from this sample produce the same CDR3. The genes are TRBV27 and TRBJ1-4, with no clear D. The germline CDR1 and CDR2 sequences are MNHEY and SMNVEV (reference sequence). The V and J ends lost 2 bases and 4 bases respectively, with 11 bases between them. This CDR3 spans 15 amino acids. CDR3 DNA sequence: TGTGCCAGCAGTTTACGGACGGGTTATAATGAAAAACTGTTTTTT. This sequence encodes CASSLRTGYNEKLFF.

This chain uses TRBV2 with TRBJ2-5; D call uncertain. The germline V gene encodes CDR1 SNHLY and CDR2 FYNNEI. Trimming left V 3 bases short and J 1 base short, with 6 bases between. This CDR3 has 13 amino acids. CDR3 in amino acids: CASSELFQETQYF. The DNA for the CDR3 is TGTGCCAGCAGTGAGTTGTTCCAAGAGACCCAGTACTTC. The full variable domain, in which reference TRBV2 and TRBJ2-5 provide the parts outside the CDR3, is EPEVTQTPSHQVTQMGQEVILRCVPISNHLYFYWYRQILGQKVEFLVSFYNNEISEKSEIFDDQFSVERPDGSNFTLKIRSTKLEDSAMYFCASSELFQETQYFGPGTRLLVL.

The genes are TRBV5-1 and TRBJ2-3; D is perhaps TRBD1 (6 bases). Germline assignment: CDR1 SGHRS and CDR2 YFSETQ. Trimming removed 0 bases at V and 5 bases at J, with 19 bases between. The CDR3 is 17 amino acids. In DNA, the CDR3 is TGCGCCAGCAGCTTGGTGGGTCCGACAGGTGGGATAGATACGCAGTATTTT. Translated: CASSLVGPTGGIDTQYF.

The chain is built from TRBV6-1 and TRBJ2-7, with D perhaps TRBD1 or TRBD2 (5 bases each). The CDR3 has 12 amino acids. Trimming left V 7 bases short and J 4 bases short, with 11 bases between. Germline CDR1 MNHNS, CDR2 SASEGT. For the CDR3, the DNA is TGTGCCAGCATGAGGGACGGTTACGAGCAGTACTTC. Translation gives CASMRDGYEQYF.

The chain uses TRBV5-6 and TRBJ2-7; 8 bases are a match to TRBD2. Germline values: CDR1 SGHDT, CDR2 YYEEEE. Germline trimming cut 4 bases from V and 3 bases from J; bases unmatched to any gene: 12. CDR3 length: 16 residues. DNA for the CDR3: TGTGCCAGCAGCCAACAATCGGGACTAGACTTCTACGAGCAGTACTTC. Translating gives CASSQQSGLDFYEQYF. The variable domain in full, with the rest retrieved from reference TRBV5-6 and TRBJ2-7, is DAGVTQSPTHLIKTRGQQVTLRCSPKSGHDTVSWYQQALGQGPQFIFQYYEEEERQRGNFPDRFSGHQFPNYSSELNVNALLLGDSALYLCASSQQSGLDFYEQYFGPGTRLTVT.

The chain employs TRBV2 and TRBJ2-7; 8 positions match TRBD1. The trim removed 3 bases at V and 3 bases at J, leaving 4 bases unmatched. This CDR3 has 14 amino acids. From germline, CDR1 is SNHLY and CDR2 FYNNEI. The CDR3 loop reads CASSDEDRDYEQYF. The CDR3 bases are TGTGCCAGCAGTGACGAGGACAGGGACTACGAGCAGTACTTC.

The CDR3 sequence: CASSFYEGAVTEAFF. The CDR3, as DNA: TGTGCCAGCAGCTTTTATGAGGGGGCGGTCACTGAAGCTTTCTTT. The chain carries TRBV5-5 and TRBJ1-1; 7 positions match TRBD1. The CDR3 is 15 amino acids. CDR1 is SGHKS and CDR2 is YYEKEE in the germline V gene (reference sequence). V lost 2 bases, J lost 4 bases, and 8 bases stayed unmatched.

This chain uses TRBV28 with TRBJ2-7; TRBD2 matches at 10 bases. V lost 6 bases and J lost 3; bases outside the gene matches: 11. From germline, CDR1 is MDHEN and CDR2 SYDVKM. The CDR3 contains 16 residues. The CDR3, as DNA: TGTGCCAGCAGCCCTCTAGCGGGAGTTCCCCTCTACGAGCAGTACTTC. It translates to CASSPLAGVPLYEQYF.

This chain connects TRBV28 to TRBJ2-1; TRBD2 matches at 9 bases. The CDR3 runs to 17 residues. Per the germline V gene, CDR1 is MDHEN and CDR2 is SYDVKM. Trimming took 5 bases from V and 7 from J; bases not matched to a gene: 15. CDR3: CASSLEPPGLASNEQFF. Written as DNA, the CDR3 is TGTGCCAGCAGTCTCGAGCCCCCGGGACTAGCATCGAATGAGCAGTTCTTC.

The genes are TRBV5-6 and TRBJ2-2; TRBD1 is a possible D gene (5 bases). The V end lost 1 base, the J end lost 0 bases, and 10 bases lay between the germline ends. The length of the CDR3 is 16 residues. Per germline, CDR1 SGHDT and CDR2 YYEEEE. The CDR3 spells CASSLWVRANTGELFF. In DNA form, the CDR3 reads TGTGCCAGCAGCTTGTGGGTCAGGGCGAACACCGGGGAGCTGTTTTTT.

This CDR3 is CSVRAGVRGGETQYF. DNA for the CDR3: TGCAGCGTGCGAGCAGGGGTAAGGGGCGGAGAGACCCAGTACTTC. The chain joins TRBV29-1 to TRBJ2-5, with D perhaps matching TRBD1 (6 bases). The CDR3 extends over 15 amino acids. The V gene lost 6 bases and the J gene lost 4 bases, with 21 bases spanning the gap. Germline CDR1 and CDR2: SQVTM and ANQGSEA.

CDR3 coding DNA: TGTGCCAGCAGGGGACAGGGGTTCACTGAAGCTTTCTTT. It yields the protein CASRGQGFTEAFF. V and J are TRBV6-5 and TRBJ1-1, with 10 positions matching TRBD1. J lost 4 bases, V lost 6 bases, and 2 bases had no gene match. The CDR3 extends over 13 amino acids. The V gene's germline CDR1 is MNHEY and CDR2 SVGAGI.

The chain joins TRBV27 to TRBJ1-5; TRBD1 is a possible D gene (6 bases). Trimming left V 5 bases short and J 2 bases short, with 13 bases between. This CDR3 is 15 amino acids long. Germline values: CDR1 MNHEY, CDR2 SMNVEV (reference sequence). The CDR3 spells CASSPTPGGNQPQHF. The CDR3, as DNA: TGTGCCAGCAGTCCCACTCCAGGGGGCAATCAGCCCCAGCATTTT.